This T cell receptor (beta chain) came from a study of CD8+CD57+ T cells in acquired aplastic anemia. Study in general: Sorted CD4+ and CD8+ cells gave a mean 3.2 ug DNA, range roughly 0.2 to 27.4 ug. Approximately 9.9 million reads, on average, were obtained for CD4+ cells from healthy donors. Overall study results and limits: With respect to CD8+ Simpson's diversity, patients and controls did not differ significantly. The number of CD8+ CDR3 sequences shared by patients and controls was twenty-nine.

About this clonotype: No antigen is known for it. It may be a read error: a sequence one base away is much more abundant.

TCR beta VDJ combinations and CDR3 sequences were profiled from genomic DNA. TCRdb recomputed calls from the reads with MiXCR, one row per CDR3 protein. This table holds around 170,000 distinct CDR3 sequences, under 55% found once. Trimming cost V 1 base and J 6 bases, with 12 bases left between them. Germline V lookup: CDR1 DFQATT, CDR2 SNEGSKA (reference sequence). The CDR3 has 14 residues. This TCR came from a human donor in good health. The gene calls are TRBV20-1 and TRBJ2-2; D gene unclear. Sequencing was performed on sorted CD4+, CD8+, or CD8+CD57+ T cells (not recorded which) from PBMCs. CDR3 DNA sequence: TGCAGTGCTAGAGGAGAGACAAGACCCGGGGAGCTGTTTTTT. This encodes CSARGETRPGELFF.